This T cell receptor (beta chain) was identified during a study of blood T cell repertoires in COVID-19. Sequencing used immunoSEQ multiplex PCR; TCRdb keeps in-frame clones, though not all of them. The data contain fewer than 70,000 clones, 75% to 90% of them singletons. CDR3 length equals 13 residues. The junction had 7 bases not matched to a gene; V was cut back by 6 bases and J by 7 bases. The germline gives CDR1 SNHLY, CDR2 FYNNEI. V and J are TRBV2 and TRBJ1-2; TRBD1 matches 8 bases. The sequenced sample was peripheral blood. This sequence originates from a human donor in a cohort sampled during active COVID-19. In nucleotides, the CDR3 is TGTGCCAGCAGCTTGCAGGGGGCGAGTGGCTACACCTTC. Its translation is CASSLQGASGYTF.